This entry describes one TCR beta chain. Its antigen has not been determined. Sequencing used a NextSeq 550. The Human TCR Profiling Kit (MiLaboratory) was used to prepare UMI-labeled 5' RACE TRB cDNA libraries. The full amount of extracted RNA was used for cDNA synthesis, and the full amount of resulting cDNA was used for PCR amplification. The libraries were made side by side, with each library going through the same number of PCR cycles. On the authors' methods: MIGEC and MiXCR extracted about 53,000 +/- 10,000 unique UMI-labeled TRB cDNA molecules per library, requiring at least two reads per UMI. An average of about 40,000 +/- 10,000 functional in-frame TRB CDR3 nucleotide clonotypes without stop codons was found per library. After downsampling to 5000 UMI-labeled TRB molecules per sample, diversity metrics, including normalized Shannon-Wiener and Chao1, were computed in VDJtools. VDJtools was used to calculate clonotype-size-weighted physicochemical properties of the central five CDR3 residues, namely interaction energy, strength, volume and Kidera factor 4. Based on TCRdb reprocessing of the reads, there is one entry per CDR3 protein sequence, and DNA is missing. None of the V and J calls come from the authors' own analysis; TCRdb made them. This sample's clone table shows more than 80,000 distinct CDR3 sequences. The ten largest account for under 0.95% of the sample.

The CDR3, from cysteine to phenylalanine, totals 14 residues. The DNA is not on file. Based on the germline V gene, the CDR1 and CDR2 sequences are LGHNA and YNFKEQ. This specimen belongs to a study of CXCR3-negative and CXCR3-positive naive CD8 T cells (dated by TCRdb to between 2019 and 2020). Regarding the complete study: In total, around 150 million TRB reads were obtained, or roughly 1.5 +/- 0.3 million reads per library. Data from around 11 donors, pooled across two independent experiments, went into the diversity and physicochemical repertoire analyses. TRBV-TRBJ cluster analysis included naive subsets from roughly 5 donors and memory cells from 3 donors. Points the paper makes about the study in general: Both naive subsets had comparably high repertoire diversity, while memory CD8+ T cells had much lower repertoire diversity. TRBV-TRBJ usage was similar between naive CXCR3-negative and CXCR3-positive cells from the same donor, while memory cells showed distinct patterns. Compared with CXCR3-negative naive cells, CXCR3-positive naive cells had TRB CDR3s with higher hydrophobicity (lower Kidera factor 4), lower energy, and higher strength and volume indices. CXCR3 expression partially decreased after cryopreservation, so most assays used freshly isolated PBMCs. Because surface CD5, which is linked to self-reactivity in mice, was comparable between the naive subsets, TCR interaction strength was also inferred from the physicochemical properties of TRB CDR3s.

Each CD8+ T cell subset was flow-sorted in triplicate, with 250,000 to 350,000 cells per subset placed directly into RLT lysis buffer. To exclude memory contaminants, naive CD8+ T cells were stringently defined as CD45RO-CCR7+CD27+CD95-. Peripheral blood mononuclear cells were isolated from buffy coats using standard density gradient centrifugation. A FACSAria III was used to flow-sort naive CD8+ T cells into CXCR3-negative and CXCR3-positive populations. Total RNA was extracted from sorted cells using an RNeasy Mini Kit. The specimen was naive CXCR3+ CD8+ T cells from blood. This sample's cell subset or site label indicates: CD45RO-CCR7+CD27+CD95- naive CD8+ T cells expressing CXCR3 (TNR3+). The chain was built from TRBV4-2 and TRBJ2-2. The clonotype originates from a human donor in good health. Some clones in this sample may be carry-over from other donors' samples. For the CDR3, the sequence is CASSHGRTSGELFF.